A selection of T cell receptor beta chains follows, all from one sample in a study of cytomegalovirus exposure and HLA in healthy donors. TCRdb's table, derived via immunoSEQ multiplex PCR, lists solely in-frame clones and lacks some. The sample lists over 130,000 clones; 55% to 75% were seen once. Sequenced: PBMCs. These receptors originate from a woman aged 55-70 years in good health and CMV-seropositive. Both conserved end residues are part of each CDR3. The order of the fields is V gene, D gene, clone size, J gene, CDR3 length, CDR3 protein, CDR3 DNA. The D gene is left open where the match is weak. Clone size is stated in some rows and not others, as once, few, many or a class when expanded.

TRBV6-5	TRBD2	-	TRBJ2-3	15	CASGLLAGNTDTQYF	TGTGCCAGCGGACTACTAGCGGGTAACACAGATACGCAGTATTTT
TRBV9	-	-	TRBJ1-3	12	CASSRSQGTIYF	TGTGCCAGCAGCCGGTCGCAGGGGACCATATATTTT
TRBV27	-	-	TRBJ2-2	15	CATKSEGLSPGELFF	TGTGCCACCAAATCGGAGGGCCTTAGCCCCGGGGAGCTGTTTTTT
TRBV30	TRBD1	-	TRBJ1-2	19	CAWRSRGIGQGASNYGYTF	TGTGCCTGGAGATCTAGGGGCATAGGACAGGGGGCCTCTAACTATGGCTACACCTTC
TRBV9	TRBD1	-	TRBJ1-4	16	CASSVGRTGTDEKLFF	TGTGCCAGCAGCGTAGGGAGGACAGGGACGGATGAAAAACTGTTTTTT
TRBV28	TRBD2	-	TRBJ2-7	15	CASSPLAESSYEQYF	TGTGCCAGCAGCCCTCTAGCGGAAAGCTCCTACGAGCAGTACTTC
TRBV7-2	TRBD2	few	TRBJ2-1	18	CASSLGGPSGRSYNEQFF	TGTGCCAGCAGCTTAGGGGGACCTAGCGGGAGGTCCTACAATGAGCAGTTCTTC
TRBV7-2	TRBD1	-	TRBJ1-2	14	CASSLGQGAVGYTF	TGTGCCAGCAGCCTAGGGCAGGGGGCGGTTGGCTACACCTTC
TRBV6-1	-	-	TRBJ2-6	18	CASSERGDRSSGANVLTF	TGTGCCAGCAGTGAACGTGGTGACAGGAGCTCTGGGGCCAACGTCCTGACTTTC
TRBV28	TRBD1	few	TRBJ2-2	15	CASSLWTGFSGELFF	TGTGCCAGCAGTTTATGGACAGGGTTTAGCGGGGAGCTGTTTTTT
TRBV7-6	-	-	TRBJ1-4	16	CASSLWDSATNEKLFF	TGTGCCAGCAGCTTATGGGACTCAGCAACTAATGAAAAACTGTTTTTT
TRBV11-2	TRBD1	-	TRBJ2-7	15	CASSLVQGATYEQYF	TGTGCCAGCAGCTTAGTTCAGGGGGCCACCTACGAGCAGTACTTC
TRBV5-1	-	-	TRBJ2-7	15	CASSLSTGGAYEQYF	TGCGCCAGCAGCCTTAGTACAGGGGGGGCCTACGAGCAGTACTTC
TRBV28	-	-	TRBJ2-1	13	CASSQLGGVEQFF	TGTGCCAGCAGCCAACTAGGGGGGGTTGAGCAGTTCTTC